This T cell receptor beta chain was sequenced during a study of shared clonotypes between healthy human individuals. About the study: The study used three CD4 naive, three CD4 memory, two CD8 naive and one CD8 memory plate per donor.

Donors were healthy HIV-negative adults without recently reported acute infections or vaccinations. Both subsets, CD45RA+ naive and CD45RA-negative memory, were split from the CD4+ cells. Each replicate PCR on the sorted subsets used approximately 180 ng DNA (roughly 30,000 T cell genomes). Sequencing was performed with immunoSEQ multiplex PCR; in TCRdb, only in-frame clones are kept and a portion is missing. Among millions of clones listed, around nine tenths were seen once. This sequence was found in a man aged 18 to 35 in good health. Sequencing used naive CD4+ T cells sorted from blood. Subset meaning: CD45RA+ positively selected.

The CDR3 DNA reads TGTGCCAGCAGCTTAGAGGCGGGTTCGGGTTCACCCCTCCACTTT. Its translation: CASSLEAGSGSPLHF. The genes are TRBV7-2 and TRBJ1-6; D not certain. Trimming took off 1 base at V and 9 bases at J, with 13 bases between the two ends. The CDR3 consists of 15 residues. The V gene's germline CDR1 is SGHTA and CDR2 FQGNSA.